Sequencing of this TCR beta chain was carried out in a study of blood T cell repertoires in COVID-19 (dated by TCRdb to 2020 to 2021). General notes on the study: Samples covering the acute and convalescent phases of COVID-19 were provided by collaborators in the United States, Italy and Spain. The prospective study material was composed of cDNA or gDNA derived from T cells, B-cell-depleted T cells, or PBMCs. Deeply sampled blood TCRbeta repertoires from subjects exposed to, actively infected with, or recovered from COVID-19 were included in the dataset. The repertoires were released in a freely available public database meant as a resource for research on the immune response to SARS-CoV-2. Samples came from the ongoing ImmuneRACE study (first 160 participants) plus 1,254 subjects from 6 global collaborators. A de-identified subject ID, COVID-19 status, age in years and sex were almost always included in the sample metadata. Where HLA class I and class II types were available, the types were taken from metadata supplied by the sample provider, not from assay-based typing.

Results the study describes overall, beyond this receptor: The amount of clinical and demographic metadata varied by source and participant and was provided uncurated.

The immunoSEQ Assay, a bias-controlled multiplex PCR, was used to amplify TCRbeta CDR3 regions from genomic DNA. For the original study's pipeline: The number of nucleated cells in each sample was estimated by amplification of reference gene primers within the assay. Sequence reads were collapsed and filtered to measure the absolute abundance of every unique TCRbeta CDR3 rearrangement. For each sample, productive Simpson clonality was calculated as the square root of Simpson's diversity index over productive rearrangements. TCRdb limited this immuneACCESS table to in-frame rearrangements with V and J called. A share of clones is missing; checked studies link under half to unresolved V genes, and the rest is unexplained. V and J calls plus clone size are reproduced from that table; the DNA served to infer D and trimming. The sample records some 360,000 clones, over 75% of which are singletons. Approximately 2.4% of the sample rests with the top ten.

At one collaborating source in Seattle, patients were enrolled during active infection and were followed longitudinally through the course of disease. The collaborating institutions used their own protocols to collect whole blood in K2EDTA tubes. For TCRbeta analysis, collaborators shipped samples as frozen whole blood, isolated PBMCs, or DNA extracted from either of those sample types. The CDR3 covers 15 residues, taking in both the cysteine and the phenylalanine. The only DNA kept is the CDR3, 45 bases in frame from the first base. V was cut back by 4 bases and J by 3 bases, leaving a gap of 16 bases between them. CDR1 ENHRY and CDR2 SYGVKD are derived from the germline V gene. This clone appeared a few times. Its antigen is currently not known. No base quality information exists; no much larger clone differs at one position.

Sequenced: peripheral blood. The clonotype comes from a woman in her sixties or seventies with COVID-19, enrolled during active disease. Recombination linked TRBV10-3 to TRBJ2-7; TRBD1 could be the D gene, as 6 bases match. The DNA sequence is given as TGTGCCATCAGTGCTGCCGTGGGGGCCAACTACGAGCAGTACTTC. The encoded protein is CAISAAVGANYEQYF.